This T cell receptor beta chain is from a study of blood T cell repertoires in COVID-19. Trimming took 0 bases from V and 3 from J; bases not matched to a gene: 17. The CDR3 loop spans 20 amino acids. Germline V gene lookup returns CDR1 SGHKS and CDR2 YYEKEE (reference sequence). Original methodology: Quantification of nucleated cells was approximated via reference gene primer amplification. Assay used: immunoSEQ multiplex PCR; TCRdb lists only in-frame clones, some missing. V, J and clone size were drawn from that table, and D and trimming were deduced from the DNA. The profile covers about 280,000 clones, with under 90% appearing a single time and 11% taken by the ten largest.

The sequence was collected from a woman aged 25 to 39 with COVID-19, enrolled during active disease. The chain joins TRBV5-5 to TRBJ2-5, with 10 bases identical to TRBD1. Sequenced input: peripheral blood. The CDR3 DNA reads TGTGCCAGCAGCTTGGCCCGAGAGAGACGGACAGGGGGTCTAAAAGAGACCCAGTACTTC. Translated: CASSLARERRTGGLKETQYF.